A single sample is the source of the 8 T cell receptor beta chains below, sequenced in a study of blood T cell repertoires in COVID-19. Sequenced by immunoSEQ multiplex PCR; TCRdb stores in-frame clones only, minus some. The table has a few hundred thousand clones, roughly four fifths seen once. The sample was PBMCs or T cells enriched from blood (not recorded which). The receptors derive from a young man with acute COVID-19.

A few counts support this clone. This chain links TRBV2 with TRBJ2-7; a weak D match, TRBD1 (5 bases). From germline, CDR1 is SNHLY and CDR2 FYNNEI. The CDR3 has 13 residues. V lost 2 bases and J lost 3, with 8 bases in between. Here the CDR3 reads CASSEWQGYEQYV. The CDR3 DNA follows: TGTGCCAGCAGTGAATGGCAGGGCTACGAGCAGTACGTC.

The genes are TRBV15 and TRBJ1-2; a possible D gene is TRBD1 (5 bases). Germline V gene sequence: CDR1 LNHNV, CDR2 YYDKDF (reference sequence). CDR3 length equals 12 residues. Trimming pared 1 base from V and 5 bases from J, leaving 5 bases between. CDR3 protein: CATSRAGYGYTF. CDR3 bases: TGTGCCACCAGCAGAGCAGGGTATGGCTACACCTTC.

DNA of the CDR3: TGTGCCAGCAGCTTTGGACAGCCCACAGATACGCAGTATTTT. Translation: CASSFGQPTDTQYF. This sequence joins TRBV7-2 and TRBJ2-3; a weak D match, TRBD1 (6 bases). CDR3 length equals 14 residues. The V gene lost 3 bases and the J gene lost 2 bases, with 9 bases spanning the gap. Germline V gives CDR1 SGHTA, CDR2 FQGNSA.

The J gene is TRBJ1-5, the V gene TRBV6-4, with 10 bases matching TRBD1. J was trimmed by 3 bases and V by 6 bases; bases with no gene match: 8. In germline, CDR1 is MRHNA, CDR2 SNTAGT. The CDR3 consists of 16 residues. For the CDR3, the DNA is TGTGCCAGCAGAGATAAGGGACAGGGGATCAATCAGCCCCAGCATTTT. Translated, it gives CASRDKGQGINQPQHF.

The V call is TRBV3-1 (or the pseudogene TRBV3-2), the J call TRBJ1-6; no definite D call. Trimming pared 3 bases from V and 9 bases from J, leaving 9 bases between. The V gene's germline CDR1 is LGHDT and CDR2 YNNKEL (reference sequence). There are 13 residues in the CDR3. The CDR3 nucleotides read TGTGCCAGCAGCCACCCAGATATTTCACCCCTCCACTTT. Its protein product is CASSHPDISPLHF.

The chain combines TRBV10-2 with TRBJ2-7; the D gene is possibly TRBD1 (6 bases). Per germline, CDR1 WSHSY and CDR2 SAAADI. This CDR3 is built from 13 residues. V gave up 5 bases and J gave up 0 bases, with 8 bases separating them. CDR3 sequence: CASSRGSSYEQYV. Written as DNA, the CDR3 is TGCGCCAGCAGTAGGGGGAGCTCCTACGAGCAGTACGTC.

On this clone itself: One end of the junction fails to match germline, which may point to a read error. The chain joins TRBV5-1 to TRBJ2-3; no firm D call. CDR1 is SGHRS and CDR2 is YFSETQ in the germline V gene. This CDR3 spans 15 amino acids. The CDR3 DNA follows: TGTGCCAGCAGCTTCAACCCCCAGGGCACAGATACGCAGTATTTT. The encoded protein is CASSFNPQGTDTQYF.

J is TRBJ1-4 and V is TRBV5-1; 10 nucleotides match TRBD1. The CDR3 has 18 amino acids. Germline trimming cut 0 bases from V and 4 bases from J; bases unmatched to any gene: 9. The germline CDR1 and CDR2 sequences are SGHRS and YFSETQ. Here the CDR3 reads CASSLDPPTGGGNEKLFF. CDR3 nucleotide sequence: TGCGCCAGCAGCTTGGACCCCCCGACAGGGGGCGGTAATGAAAAACTGTTTTTT.